The following is a TCR beta chain sequence with its context. Its antigen is currently unknown. CDR3 size: 17 residues. CDR1 MNHEY and CDR2 SVGAGI come from the germline V gene. Trimming cost V 4 bases and J 1 base; bases outside gene matches: 8. This entry comes from a study of identical twins. General study results and limits: There is a chance that invariant MAIT and iNKT cells partially muddied zero-insertion analyses. Excess sharing between twins was weaker in beta out-of-frame sequences.

TCRdb independently ran MiXCR on the 5' RACE reads; one entry per CDR3 protein. This table has roughly 720,000 distinct CDR3 sequences, 18% appearing once. These same records also appear under a second study, on T cells expressing NK-cell markers. That report adds: Roughly 6 donors had dominant NKG2C+ clonotypes that comprised roughly 1.0-8% of their CD8+ T cells. There were a handful of donors in whom these clonotypes also led the CD3+CD56-NKG2C+ fraction.

V and J are TRBV6-5 and TRBJ2-7; 12 bases fit TRBD2. The receptor comes from a woman younger than 35 in good health. The material sequenced was PBMCs. CDR3 sequence reads: CASSSFPGTSGSYEQYF. The CDR3 DNA sequence: TGTGCCAGCAGTTCCTTTCCCGGGACTAGCGGGTCCTACGAGCAGTACTTC.